What follows is one TCR beta chain and its context. These data belong to a study of control samples from healthy donors and cancer patients. V lost 1 base, J lost 5 bases, and 18 bases lay in between. There are 16 residues in the CDR3. Germline lookup yields CDR1 SGHRS and CDR2 YFSETQ. Profiling relied on immunoSEQ multiplex PCR, and the TCRdb table lists in-frame clones only, not all of them. The profile shows approximately 89,000 clones, approximately 86% of them singletons. The source material was blood. This receptor was obtained from a man younger than 40 in good health. The chain couples TRBV5-1 to TRBJ1-1; the D gene is possibly TRBD1 (5 bases). CDR3 nucleotide sequence: TGCGCCAGCAGCTTGATACCTCTGGCCAGGGAAACTGAAGCTTTCTTT. Translated, it gives CASSLIPLARETEAFF.